The entry that follows covers one T cell receptor (beta chain) sequence. What it binds is unknown. The data derive from a study of cytomegalovirus exposure and HLA in healthy donors. Notes on the study in general: Among TCR beta chains, those listed as cytomegalovirus-associated numbered about 160. Most CMV-associated TCR beta chains appeared HLA-restricted in a later analysis.

Germline V gives CDR1 SGHAT, CDR2 FQNNGV. V lost 6 bases, J lost 4 bases, and 22 bases lay in between. The CDR3 has 17 residues. Donors in the study were healthy people who gave bone marrow. The primer mix had 60 Vbeta and 13 Jbeta primers. Here immunoSEQ multiplex PCR was the method, and the copy in TCRdb shows in-frame clones only, minus some. Counted here are under 200,000 clones, around 80% occurring once; the ten biggest clones make up approximately 0.7%. Sequenced input: PBMCs. The sequence was obtained from a woman aged 40 to 50 in good health and CMV-seronegative. The chain links TRBV11-2 to TRBJ1-3; D is unclear. CDR3 loop: CASSFSLSGTGGNTIYF. CDR3 nucleotides: TGTGCCAGCAGTTTCTCGCTTAGCGGCACGGGCGGAAACACCATATATTTT.